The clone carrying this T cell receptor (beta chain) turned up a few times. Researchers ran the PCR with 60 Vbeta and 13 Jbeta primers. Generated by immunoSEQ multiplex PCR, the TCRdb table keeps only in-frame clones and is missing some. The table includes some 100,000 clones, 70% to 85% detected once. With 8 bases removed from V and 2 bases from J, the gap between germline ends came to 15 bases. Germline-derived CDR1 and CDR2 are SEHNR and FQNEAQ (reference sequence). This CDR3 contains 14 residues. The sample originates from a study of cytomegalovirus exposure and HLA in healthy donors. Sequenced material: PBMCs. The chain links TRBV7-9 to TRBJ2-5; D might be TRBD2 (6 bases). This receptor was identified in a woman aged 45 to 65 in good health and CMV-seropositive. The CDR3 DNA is TGTGCCAGCCGCCCGCGGGACGCACAAGAGACCCAGTACTTC. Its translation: CASRPRDAQETQYF.